What follows describes a single T cell receptor (beta chain). This clonotype was picked up many times. Its antigen has not been determined. One base away there is no much larger clone; base qualities are not given. This entry belongs to a study of early T cells in non-severe SARS-CoV-2 infection (dated by TCRdb to about 2021). General notes on the study: Because TCR sequencing was done on bulk RNA from unsorted whole blood, the alpha and beta chains could not be paired.

This was a case-control study nested in a cohort of healthcare workers in London, UK, who had nasopharyngeal swab PCR tests and blood samples taken every week. Healthcare workers were enrolled in the week of the UK lockdown, from 23 to 31 March 2020, and were followed every week for up to roughly 16 weeks. Libraries were built with 5' RACE. Reads for this sample came from a NextSeq 500. In the TCR library protocol, unique molecular identifiers were attached to individual cDNA molecules to correct for PCR bias and sequencing error. Sequencing covered both TCR alpha and beta chains, and within each sample the abundances of alpha and beta sequences were tightly co-correlated. In the authors' own workflow: Decombinator V4 was used to annotate TCR sequences for V gene, J gene and CDR3. Expanded TCRs were defined as changing significantly between any two time points under a Poisson model with p below 0.0001. TCR abundances were normalised to the total number of TCRs sequenced per sample and expressed as counts per million. MAIT TCRs were defined by TRAV1-2 paired with TRAJ12, TRAJ20 or TRAJ33, and iNKT TCRs by TRAV10 paired with TRAJ18. A search of VDJdb, accessed on 1 November 2021, was run for TCRs annotated to CMV, EBV and SARS-CoV-2, with TCRs annotated for multiple antigens excluded. TCRdb trimmed public reads at Q25 via fastp, called clones via MiXCR and kept in-frame beta chains. Rows matching on CDR3 protein sequence are summarized as one entry with the most common DNA and genes. The authors' filters were not applied to this entry. This sample is represented by approximately 67,000 distinct CDR3 sequences; roughly 12% of them were singletons. Clones ranked in the top ten supply about 4.1% of the sample.

Beyond this particular receptor, the publication reports: VDJdb matching was skewed toward anti-spike CD8 responses, so virus-specific expansions were likely underestimated and private and CD4 specificities were missed.

V lost 7 bases and J lost 2 bases; the stretch between them is 10 bases long. The germline V gene (reference sequence) supplies CDR1 SGHAT and CDR2 FQDESV. The CDR3 goes from the cysteine to the phenylalanine over 13 residues. The CDR3 DNA has 39 bases and is translated from base 1. The sequence joins TRBV11-1 to TRBJ2-3; too little of a D gene remains to name it. Sequences were obtained from whole blood. This sequence was found in an adult who was a healthcare worker with PCR-confirmed SARS-CoV-2 infection or an uninfected control (not recorded which). Here the CDR3 is given as CASNFGSTDTQYF. The DNA sequence is given as TGTGCCAGCAACTTTGGGTCCACAGATACGCAGTATTTT.